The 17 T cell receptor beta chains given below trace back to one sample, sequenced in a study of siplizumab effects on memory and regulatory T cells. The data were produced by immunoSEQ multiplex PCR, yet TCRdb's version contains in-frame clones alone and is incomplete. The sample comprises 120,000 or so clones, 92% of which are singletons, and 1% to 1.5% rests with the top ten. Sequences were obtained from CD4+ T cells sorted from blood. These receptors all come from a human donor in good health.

CDR3 sequence (DNA): TGTGCCAGCAGTTTTCAGGACAGGTCTGGAAACACCATATATTTT. It specifies CASSFQDRSGNTIYF. The J gene is TRBJ1-3, the V gene TRBV28; TRBD1 aligns across 7 bases. The CDR3 runs to 15 residues. V lost 3 bases and J lost 1; bases outside the gene matches: 3. CDR1 is MDHEN and CDR2 is SYDVKM in the germline V gene.

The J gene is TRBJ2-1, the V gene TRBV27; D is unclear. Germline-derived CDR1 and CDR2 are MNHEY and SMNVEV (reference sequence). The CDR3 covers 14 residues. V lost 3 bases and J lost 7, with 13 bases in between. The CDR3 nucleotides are TGTGCCAGCAGTTTTTCGCGGTCAAGGAATGAGCAGTTCTTC. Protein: CASSFSRSRNEQFF.

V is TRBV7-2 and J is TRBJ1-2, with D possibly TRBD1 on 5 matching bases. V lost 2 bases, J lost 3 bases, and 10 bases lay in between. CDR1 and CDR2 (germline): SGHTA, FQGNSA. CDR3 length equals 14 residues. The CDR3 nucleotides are TGTGCCAGCAGCTTACAGGGCTTTGACTATGGCTACACCTTC. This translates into CASSLQGFDYGYTF.

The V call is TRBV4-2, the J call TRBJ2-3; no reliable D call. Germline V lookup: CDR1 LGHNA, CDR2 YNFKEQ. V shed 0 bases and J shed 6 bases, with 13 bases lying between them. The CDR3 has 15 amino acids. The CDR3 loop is CASSQDRISSDTQYF. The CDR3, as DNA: TGTGCCAGCAGCCAAGATCGGATCTCTTCGGATACGCAGTATTTT.

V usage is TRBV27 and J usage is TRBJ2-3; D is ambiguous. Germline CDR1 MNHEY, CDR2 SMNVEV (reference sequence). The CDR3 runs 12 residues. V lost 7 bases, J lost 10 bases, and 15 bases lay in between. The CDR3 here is CASTVNGVPQYF. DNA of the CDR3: TGTGCCAGCACCGTAAATGGGGTCCCGCAGTATTTT.

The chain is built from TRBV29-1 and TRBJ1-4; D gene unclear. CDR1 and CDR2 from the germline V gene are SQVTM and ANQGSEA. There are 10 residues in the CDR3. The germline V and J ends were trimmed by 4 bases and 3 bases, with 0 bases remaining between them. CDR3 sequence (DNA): TGCAGCGTTGCTAATGAAAAACTGTTTTTT. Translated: CSVANEKLFF.

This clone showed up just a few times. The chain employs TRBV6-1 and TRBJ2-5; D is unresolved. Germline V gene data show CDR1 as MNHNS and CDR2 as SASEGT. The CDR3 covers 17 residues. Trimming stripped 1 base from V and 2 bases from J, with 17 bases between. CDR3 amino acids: CASSEVVGSYPQETQYF. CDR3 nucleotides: TGTGCCAGCAGTGAAGTTGTGGGATCATACCCTCAAGAGACCCAGTACTTC.

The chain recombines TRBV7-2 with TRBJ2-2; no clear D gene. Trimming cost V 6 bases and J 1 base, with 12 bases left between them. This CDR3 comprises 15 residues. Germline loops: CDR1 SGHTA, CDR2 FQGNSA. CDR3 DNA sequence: TGTGCCAGCAGAGTCGGGTATGGGAACACCGGGGAGCTGTTTTTT. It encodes CASRVGYGNTGELFF. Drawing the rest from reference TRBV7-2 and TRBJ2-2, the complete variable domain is GAGVSQSPSNKVTEKGKDVELRCDPISGHTALYWYRQSLGQGLEFLIYFQGNSAPDKSGLPSDRFSAERTGGSVSTLTIQRTQQEDSAVYLCASRVGYGNTGELFFGEGSRLTVL.

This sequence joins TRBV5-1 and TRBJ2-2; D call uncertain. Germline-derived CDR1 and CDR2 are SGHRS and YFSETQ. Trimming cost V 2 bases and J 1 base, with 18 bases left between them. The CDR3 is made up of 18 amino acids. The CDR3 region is CASSLTSAPLRNTGELFF. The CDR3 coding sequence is TGCGCCAGCAGCTTAACTTCAGCGCCCCTGAGGAACACCGGGGAGCTGTTTTTT.

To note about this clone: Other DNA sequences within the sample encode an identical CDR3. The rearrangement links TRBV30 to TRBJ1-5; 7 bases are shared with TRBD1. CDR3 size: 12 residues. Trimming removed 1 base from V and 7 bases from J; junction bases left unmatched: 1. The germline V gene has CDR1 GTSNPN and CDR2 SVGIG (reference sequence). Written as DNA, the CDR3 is TGTGCCTGGAGTGCAGGGGGACAGCCCCAGCATTTT. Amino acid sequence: CAWSAGGQPQHF.

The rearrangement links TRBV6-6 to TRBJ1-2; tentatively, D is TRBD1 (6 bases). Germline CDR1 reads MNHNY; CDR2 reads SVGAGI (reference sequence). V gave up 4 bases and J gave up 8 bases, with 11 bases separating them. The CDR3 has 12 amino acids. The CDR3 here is CASSSDRVGYTF. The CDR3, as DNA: TGTGCCAGCAGTTCGGACAGAGTCGGCTACACCTTC.

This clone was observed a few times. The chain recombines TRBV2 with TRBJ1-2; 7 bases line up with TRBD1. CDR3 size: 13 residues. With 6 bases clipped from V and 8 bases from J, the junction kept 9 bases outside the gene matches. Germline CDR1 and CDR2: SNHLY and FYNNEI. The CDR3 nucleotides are TGTGCCAGCAGACAGGGGATTTTGCGGGGCTACACCTTC. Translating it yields CASRQGILRGYTF.

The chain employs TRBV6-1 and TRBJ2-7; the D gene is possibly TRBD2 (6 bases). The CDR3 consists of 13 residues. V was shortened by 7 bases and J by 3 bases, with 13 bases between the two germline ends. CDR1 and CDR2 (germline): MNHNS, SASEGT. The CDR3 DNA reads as TGTGCCAGCACAAGTGGGGGAGGCTACGAGCAGTACTTC. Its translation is CASTSGGGYEQYF.

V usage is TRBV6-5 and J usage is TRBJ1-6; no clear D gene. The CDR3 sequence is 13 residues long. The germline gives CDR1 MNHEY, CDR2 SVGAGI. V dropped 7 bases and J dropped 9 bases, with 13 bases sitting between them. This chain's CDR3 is CASNSGGVSPLHF. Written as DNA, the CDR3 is TGTGCCAGCAACTCTGGTGGGGTTTCACCCCTCCACTTT.

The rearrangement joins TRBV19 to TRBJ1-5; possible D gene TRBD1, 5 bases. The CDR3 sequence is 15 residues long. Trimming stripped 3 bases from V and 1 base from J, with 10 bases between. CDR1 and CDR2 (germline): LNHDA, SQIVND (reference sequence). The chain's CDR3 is CASSMVRESNQPQHF. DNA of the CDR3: TGTGCCAGTAGTATGGTCAGGGAAAGCAATCAGCCCCAGCATTTT.

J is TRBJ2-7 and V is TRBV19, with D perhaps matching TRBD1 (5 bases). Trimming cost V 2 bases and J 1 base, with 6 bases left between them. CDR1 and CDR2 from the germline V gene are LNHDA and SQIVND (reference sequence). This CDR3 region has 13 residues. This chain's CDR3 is CASSIQGSYEQYF. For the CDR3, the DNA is TGTGCCAGTAGTATACAGGGATCCTACGAGCAGTACTTC.

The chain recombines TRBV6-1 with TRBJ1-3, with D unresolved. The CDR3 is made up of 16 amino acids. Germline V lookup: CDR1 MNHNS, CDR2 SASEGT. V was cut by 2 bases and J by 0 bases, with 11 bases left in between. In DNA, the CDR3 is TGTGCCAGCAGTGAATACCCAGTGAACTCTGGAAACACCATATATTTT. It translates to CASSEYPVNSGNTIYF.